This T cell receptor beta chain was retrieved from a study of T cells in Graves' hyperthyroidism and ophthalmopathy. Study observations and caveats: It was a median approximately six months before onset that the model predicted ophthalmopathy. Using 13 V-J features, a model discriminated ophthalmopathy from stable hyperthyroidism.

Diagnoses were made from clinical symptoms, serum measures (thyroxine and TRAb), thyroid ultrasound and orbital computed tomography. Fresh 10 ml peripheral blood yielded PBMCs. This clonotype has just a few counts. Its antigen is currently unknown. From RNA transcripts, TCR beta CDR3 regions were amplified. The HTBI primer set drove a first-round RT-PCR of the TCR CDR3. TCRdb reprocessed the multiplex PCR reads with MiXCR, giving one entry per CDR3 protein. The table shows more than 350,000 distinct CDR3 sequences, with 15% to 20% occurring only once. The ends lost 10 bases at V and 0 bases at J; junction bases unmatched: 8. In germline, CDR1 is MGHRA, CDR2 YSYEKL. The CDR3 totals 15 residues.

Sequenced material: blood. This sequence was found in a woman in her 30s with Graves' hyperthyroidism that later progressed to Graves' ophthalmopathy. This rearrangement joins TRBV4-1 to TRBJ2-1, with 8 bases lining up with TRBD1. DNA for the CDR3: TGCGCCACCCAGGGGGCGGGAAGCTCCTACAATGAGCAGTTCTTC. Residues: CATQGAGSSYNEQFF.